This T cell receptor beta chain stems from a study of tumor and adjacent non-tumor tissue in lung cancer. Overall study: The cohort had around eleven adenocarcinoma, 2 squamous cell and 1 small cell patients. Study observations and caveats: In normal lung, the top 100 clones were significantly more dominant than in tumor. Tumor tissue had significantly higher TCR diversity than normal lung.

No cell sorting was done before RNA was extracted from the tissue. On this clonotype itself: What it binds is not known.

The library came from three nested PCR rounds adapted from ARM-PCR protocols. Each CDR3 protein is one row after TCRdb ran MiXCR on the multiplex PCR reads. The table includes 75,000 to 95,000 distinct CDR3 sequences, 55% to 75% detected once. The germline V and J ends were trimmed by 8 bases and 0 bases, with 12 bases remaining between them. CDR1 is DFQATT and CDR2 is SNEGSKA in the germline V gene (reference sequence). The CDR3 sequence is 13 residues long. The sequenced material came from lung tumor tissue. This chain joins TRBV20-1 and TRBJ2-3; a weak D match, TRBD2 (5 bases). The sequence came from a woman aged 40 to 50 with non-small cell lung cancer. The DNA for the CDR3 is TGCAGTACTCCGAGCGGAAGCACAGATACGCAGTATTTT. This sequence encodes CSTPSGSTDTQYF.